The clone carrying this T cell receptor (beta chain) was seen just once. Its target is unknown. This entry comes from a study of cytomegalovirus exposure and HLA in healthy donors. Study-wide findings and caveats: CMV serostatus was the only recorded immune exposure for donors. In presence/absence analyses, roughly uniform sequencing depth across donors was assumed. Specificity for CMV antigens was confirmed in vitro for a few of the CMV-associated chains.

There are 16 residues in the CDR3. CDR1 is SNHLY and CDR2 is FYNNEI in the germline V gene. The germline V and J ends were trimmed by 5 bases and 4 bases, with 15 bases remaining between them. Donors in the study were healthy people who gave bone marrow. PCR was performed using 60 Vbeta and 13 Jbeta primers. Some clones are missing from TCRdb's copy, which holds only in-frame ones; the method was immunoSEQ multiplex PCR. In the table there are 35,000 or so clones, approximately 80% of which are singletons. The rearrangement uses TRBV2 and TRBJ1-6; a weak D match, TRBD1 (5 bases). The sequenced sample was PBMCs. The clonotype comes from a woman aged 40 to 49 in good health and CMV-seronegative. The CDR3 DNA is TGTGCCAGCAGTCAACGTGCGGACATTTATAATTCACCCCTCCACTTT. Amino acids: CASSQRADIYNSPLHF.